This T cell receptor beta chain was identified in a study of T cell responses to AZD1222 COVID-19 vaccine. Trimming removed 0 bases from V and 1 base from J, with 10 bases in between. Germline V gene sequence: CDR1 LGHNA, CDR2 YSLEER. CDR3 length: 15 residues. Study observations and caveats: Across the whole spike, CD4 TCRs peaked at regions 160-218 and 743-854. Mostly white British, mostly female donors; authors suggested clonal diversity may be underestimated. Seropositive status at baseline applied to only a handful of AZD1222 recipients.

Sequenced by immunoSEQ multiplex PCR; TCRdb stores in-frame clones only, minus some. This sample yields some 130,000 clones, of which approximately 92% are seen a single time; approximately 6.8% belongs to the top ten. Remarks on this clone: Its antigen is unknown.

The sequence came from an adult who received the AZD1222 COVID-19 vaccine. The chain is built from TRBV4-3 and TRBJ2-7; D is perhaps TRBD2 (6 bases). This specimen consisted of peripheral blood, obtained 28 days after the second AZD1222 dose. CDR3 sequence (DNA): TGCGCCAGCAGCCAAGATGGCCGGGGGTCCTACGAGCAGTACTTC. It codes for CASSQDGRGSYEQYF.